One and the same sample provided the 22 T cell receptor beta chains below, sequenced in a study of beta chain features in type 1 diabetes. TCRB transcripts that were expressed got sequenced, as all of the isolated RNA had been reverse transcribed. Method: immunoSEQ multiplex PCR; TCRdb's copy keeps in-frame clones and lacks some. The sample has some 500,000 clones, about an eighth seen once; the top ten hold over 0.04%. Input material: naive CD4+ T cells from blood. These receptors all come from a woman aged 18-30 years in good health.

The rearrangement joins TRBV6-5 to TRBJ1-4; D unclear. With 5 bases removed from V and 4 bases from J, the gap between germline ends came to 8 bases. The CDR3 has 13 amino acids. Germline-derived CDR1 and CDR2 are MNHEY and SVGAGI. CDR3 bases: TGTGCCAGCAGTCGACACCGTAATGAAAAACTGTTTTTT. It specifies CASSRHRNEKLFF.

The chain links TRBV10-3 to TRBJ2-5; 9 nucleotides match TRBD2. CDR1 is ENHRY, CDR2 SYGVKD, per germline. The CDR3 is made up of 15 amino acids. The ends lost 4 bases at V and 4 bases at J; junction bases unmatched: 7. The CDR3 coding sequence is TGTGCCATCAGTGCCAGCGGGAGGAGCGGAGAGACCCAGTACTTC. This codes for CAISASGRSGETQYF.

The chain carries TRBV18 and TRBJ2-7; 9 bases are a match to TRBD1. V dropped 1 base and J dropped 1; count of bases not matched to a gene: 8. The germline V gene has CDR1 KGHSH and CDR2 LQKENI. This CDR3 spans 17 amino acids. The CDR3 reads CASSPLISGQGSYEQYF. In DNA, the CDR3 is TGTGCCAGCTCACCACTCATTTCGGGACAGGGATCCTACGAGCAGTACTTC.

This clone was counted only a few times. The chain carries TRBV15 and TRBJ2-7; D ambiguous. CDR3 size: 14 residues. V lost 4 bases, J lost 1 base, and 11 bases lay in between. The germline V gene has CDR1 LNHNV and CDR2 YYDKDF (reference sequence). Here the CDR3 DNA reads TGTGCCACCAGCACGTTTGTACTGTCCTACGAGCAGTACTTC. Its translation is CATSTFVLSYEQYF.

This clone was seen only a few times. The chain recombines TRBV4-3 with TRBJ2-7; D is ambiguous. The V gene's germline CDR1 is LGHNA and CDR2 YSLEER. This CDR3 is 15 amino acids long. Trimming left V 0 bases short and J 1 base short, with 10 bases between. The CDR3 loop is CASSQDRGPSYEQYF. The CDR3, as DNA: TGCGCCAGCAGCCAAGATAGAGGTCCATCCTACGAGCAGTACTTC.

This chain connects TRBV2 to TRBJ2-7, with D perhaps TRBD1 (5 bases). CDR1 is SNHLY and CDR2 is FYNNEI in the germline V gene. There are 12 residues in the CDR3. Trimming took 10 bases from V and 4 from J, leaving 14 bases between them. CDR3 nucleotides: TGTGCCACCACAGGAGCTGTTTACGAGCAGTACGTC. Amino acids: CATTGAVYEQYV.

This clone showed up just a few times. The V gene is TRBV15, the J gene TRBJ1-4, with D maybe TRBD1 (5 bases). The CDR3 totals 13 residues. Germline V gene lookup returns CDR1 LNHNV and CDR2 YYDKDF (reference sequence). V lost 8 bases to trimming and J lost 4 bases, with 11 bases between them. The CDR3 DNA is TGTGCCACCCGGGGACGTCTTAATGAAAAACTGTTTTTT. This translates into CATRGRLNEKLFF.

This clone has just a few counts. The rearrangement joins TRBV10-3 to TRBJ2-3, with 12 bases that match TRBD1. V was pared by 0 bases and J by 4 bases, with 5 bases of the junction left unmatched. Germline V gene lookup returns CDR1 ENHRY and CDR2 SYGVKD. The CDR3 totals 17 residues. In DNA form, the CDR3 reads TGTGCCATCAGTGAGTCCATCGGGACAGGGGGCGCAGATACGCAGTATTTT. Its protein product is CAISESIGTGGADTQYF.

This chain joins TRBV18 and TRBJ2-7; 8 bases align to TRBD1. CDR3 length: 13 residues. The J segment lost 5 bases and the V segment lost 8 bases, leaving 8 bases of the junction unmatched. Germline V gene data show CDR1 as KGHSH and CDR2 as LQKENI. DNA of the CDR3: TGTGCCAGCCGCTACAGGGGGAGGAACGAGCAGTACTTC. As protein: CASRYRGRNEQYF.

CDR3: CASSLVRHQETQYF. The CDR3 DNA is TGTGCCAGCAGCTTGGTGCGGCACCAAGAGACCCAGTACTTC. The chain employs TRBV5-4 and TRBJ2-5; D ambiguous. Trimming left V 0 bases short and J 0 bases short, with 6 bases between. The CDR3 extends over 14 amino acids. Per the germline V gene, CDR1 is SGHNT and CDR2 is YYREEE (reference sequence).

V usage is TRBV7-8 and J usage is TRBJ2-5; tentative D call: TRBD2 (6 bases). This CDR3 comprises 13 residues. V gave up 4 bases and J gave up 2 bases, with 8 bases separating them. From germline, CDR1 is SGHVS and CDR2 FQNEAQ. The CDR3 loop is CASSYGTQETQYF. CDR3 DNA: TGTGCCAGCAGCTACGGGACTCAAGAGACCCAGTACTTC.

V usage is TRBV10-2 and J usage is TRBJ2-1; TRBD2 matches at 9 bases. The CDR3 spans 14 residues. J was trimmed by 9 bases and V by 8 bases; bases with no gene match: 11. CDR1 and CDR2 from the germline V gene are WSHSY and SAAADI. The CDR3 DNA sequence: TGCGCCAGCCGCAGGAGGGGACTAGCCGTTGAGCAGTTCTTC. Its protein product is CASRRRGLAVEQFF.

This clone was seen more than once but under ten times. Possible read error: a much larger clone is one base away. The same CDR3 is also encoded by other DNA sequences in this sample. The V call is TRBV7-9, the J call TRBJ2-5; D gene uncertain. The CDR3 consists of 11 residues. With 5 bases removed from V and 2 bases from J, the gap between germline ends came to 3 bases. Looked up from germline, CDR1 is SEHNR and CDR2 is FQNEAQ (reference sequence). The CDR3 DNA reads TGTGCCAGCAGCCTACAAGAGACCCAGTACTTC. It encodes CASSLQETQYF.

There are a few counts of this clone. This sample also contains other DNA sequences that code for the same CDR3. The chain combines TRBV14 with TRBJ2-7, with D hard to call. V lost 3 bases and J 2 bases, leaving 2 bases between the germline ends. The CDR3 length is 11 residues. Germline V CDR1 and CDR2: SGHDN, FVKESK. The CDR3 DNA follows: TGTGCCAGCAGCCACGCCTACGAGCAGTACTTC. Its protein is CASSHAYEQYF.

In its sample, this clone was seen a few times. The V call is TRBV4-2, the J call TRBJ1-5, with unresolved D. V was trimmed by 0 bases and J by 4 bases, leaving 7 bases between them. The CDR3 has 14 residues. Germline CDR1 LGHNA, CDR2 YNFKEQ. This CDR3 is CASSQDGRNQPQHF. Written as DNA, the CDR3 is TGTGCCAGCAGCCAAGATGGGAGGAATCAGCCCCAGCATTTT.

This clone has only a few counts. The chain uses TRBV2 and TRBJ2-5; 10 nucleotides agree with TRBD1. This CDR3 comprises 14 residues. Germline V lookup: CDR1 SNHLY, CDR2 FYNNEI. J gave up 3 bases and V 5 bases, and 3 bases lay outside the gene matches. The CDR3 nucleotides are TGTGCCAGCAGTAGCGGGACAGGGGAAGAGACCCAGTACTTC. Translated, it gives CASSSGTGEETQYF.

V is TRBV6-6 and J is TRBJ2-1, with TRBD1 identical over 9 bases. J lost 4 bases, V lost 4 bases, and 8 bases had no gene match. This CDR3 is built from 16 residues. Germline CDR1 reads MNHNY; CDR2 reads SVGAGI (reference sequence). Here the CDR3 DNA reads TGTGCCAGCAGTTCCTCCCGGGACAGGGAGTACAATGAGCAGTTCTTC. Protein sequence: CASSSSRDREYNEQFF.

The chain recombines TRBV30 with TRBJ1-1; possibly TRBD1 for D (5 bases). With 5 bases removed from V and 6 bases from J, the gap between germline ends came to 10 bases. CDR3 length: 11 residues. The V gene's germline CDR1 is GTSNPN and CDR2 SVGIG (reference sequence). In DNA form, the CDR3 reads TGTGCCTGGGGTCGGGGCGCTGAAGCTTTCTTT. Its protein product is CAWGRGAEAFF.

The sample holds a few counts of this clone. This chain connects TRBV29-1 to TRBJ2-3, with D unclear. In germline, CDR1 is SQVTM, CDR2 ANQGSEA. Trimming took 5 bases from V and 3 from J, leaving 15 bases between them. The CDR3 loop spans 14 amino acids. CDR3 sequence (DNA): TGCAGCGTTCCTGTTCGGAAGGGAACAGATACGCAGTATTTT. Residues: CSVPVRKGTDTQYF.

The chain recombines TRBV7-9 with TRBJ2-1; possibly TRBD2 for D (6 bases). CDR1 and CDR2 (germline): SEHNR, FQNEAQ (reference sequence). This CDR3 is 19 amino acids long. With 3 bases removed from V and 1 base from J, the gap between germline ends came to 22 bases. The DNA for the CDR3 is TGTGCCAGCAGCTTCGCTCCTGCCGGGGGACTGGGGTCCTACAATGAGCAGTTCTTC. It is translated as CASSFAPAGGLGSYNEQFF.

This clone was counted only a few times. This chain uses TRBV10-3 with TRBJ1-2, with TRBD1 as a possible D gene (5 bases). This CDR3 spans 13 amino acids. CDR1 and CDR2 (germline): ENHRY, SYGVKD. V lost 3 bases and J 4 bases, leaving 9 bases between the germline ends. Written as DNA, the CDR3 is TGTGCCATCAGTGACAGGGCGAGCTATGGCTACACCTTC. Its translation: CAISDRASYGYTF.

The CDR3 region has the DNA TGCGCCAGCAGCCACGACAGGGGCGAGCAGTACGTC. Translation gives CASSHDRGEQYV. The rearrangement uses TRBV5-1 and TRBJ2-7, with 8 bases identical to TRBD1. The CDR3 is made up of 12 amino acids. J lost 6 bases, V lost 4 bases, and 3 bases had no gene match. From germline, CDR1 is SGHRS and CDR2 YFSETQ.